The 27 T cell receptor beta chains in this list originate from one sample, sequenced in a study of T cell changes during pregnancy in multiple sclerosis (dated by TCRdb to between 2019 and 2020). The library was prepared using the immunoSEQ multiplex PCR assay. TCRdb stores this immuneACCESS table with in-frame sequences only. Part of the clones is absent; in the studies checked, under half of the shortfall reflects unresolved V genes, and no reason is known for the rest. For this sample the table gives tens of thousands of clones, of which more than 85% were detected only once. The ten largest clonotypes hold approximately 3.4% of the sample. The sample here was peripheral blood, taken before pregnancy. The receptors here all came from a female donor with multiple sclerosis, enrolled in a pregnancy study.

V and J are TRBV7-9 and TRBJ2-5, with 9 bases aligning to TRBD2. Germline CDR1 SEHNR, CDR2 FQNEAQ (reference sequence). The CDR3 has 19 amino acids. J gave up 5 bases and V 2 bases, and 18 bases lay outside the gene matches. The CDR3 sequence: CASSLKGGASGDLGETQYF. In DNA form, the CDR3 reads TGTGCCAGCAGCTTAAAAGGGGGAGCTAGCGGGGACCTAGGGGAGACCCAGTACTTC.

Of note for this clone: The junction does not match germline at one end; this may be a read error. The chain recombines TRBV12-5 with TRBJ2-3, with 8 bases aligning to TRBD1. CDR3 length: 14 residues. Germline V CDR1 and CDR2: LGHNT, FRNRAP. CDR3 DNA sequence: TGTGCTAGTGGCTTGGGACAGGAAACAGATACGCAGTATTTT. It yields the protein CASGLGQETDTQYF. Based on the CDR3 plus reference TRBV12-5 and TRBJ2-3, the full variable domain is DARVTQTPRHKVTEMGQEVTMRCQPILGHNTVFWYRQTMMQGLELLAYFRNRAPLDDSGMPKDRFSAEMPDATLATLKIQPSEPRDSAVYFCASGLGQETDTQYFGPGTRLTVL.

This clone came up once. The chain combines TRBV6-5 with TRBJ2-7, with D perhaps TRBD2 (6 bases). The V and J ends lost 4 bases and 6 bases respectively, with 19 bases between them. CDR1 and CDR2 from the germline V gene are MNHEY and SVGAGI. This CDR3 spans 15 amino acids. Here the CDR3 DNA reads TGTGCCAGCAGTTGGACTTACGCGGGACTCGGCGAGCAGTACTTC. The encoded protein is CASSWTYAGLGEQYF.

The rearrangement joins TRBV7-9 to TRBJ2-1; possibly TRBD2 for D (6 bases). Germline V lookup: CDR1 SEHNR, CDR2 FQNEAQ (reference sequence). The CDR3 loop spans 14 amino acids. Deletions cut 2 bases from V and 7 bases from J, with 12 bases between. The CDR3 sequence: CASSLTGVDNEQFF. The DNA of the CDR3 is TGTGCCAGCAGCTTAACGGGAGTAGATAATGAGCAGTTCTTC.

This clone was seen only a few times. J is TRBJ1-1 and V is TRBV9; 9 bases agree with TRBD1. The CDR3 length is 16 residues. In germline, CDR1 is SGDLS, CDR2 YYNGEE. V gave up 2 bases and J gave up 0 bases; unmatched junction bases: 5. CDR3 protein: CASSVGTGPMNTEAFF. The CDR3 DNA reads TGTGCCAGCAGCGTCGGGACAGGGCCGATGAACACTGAAGCTTTCTTT.

J is TRBJ1-4 and V is TRBV19; D possibly corresponds to TRBD1 (5 bases). This CDR3 comprises 15 residues. CDR1 and CDR2 from the germline V gene are LNHDA and SQIVND (reference sequence). V was trimmed by 4 bases and J by 2 bases, leaving 11 bases between them. CDR3 coding DNA: TGTGCCAGTAGTACACAGGTCCTGACTAATGAAAAACTGTTTTTT. Its translation: CASSTQVLTNEKLFF.

This clone was recorded only once. The rearrangement uses TRBV5-4 and TRBJ2-3; 8 nucleotides match TRBD2. Germline CDR1 reads SGHNT; CDR2 reads YYREEE (reference sequence). The ends lost 0 bases at V and 6 bases at J; junction bases unmatched: 3. This CDR3 region has 14 residues. The CDR3 DNA sequence: TGTGCCAGCAGCTTGGCGGGAGGGCCTGATACGCAGTATTTT. Translating gives CASSLAGGPDTQYF.

The chain joins TRBV7-9 to TRBJ1-1; possible D gene TRBD1, 6 bases. CDR1 and CDR2 from the germline V gene are SEHNR and FQNEAQ (reference sequence). The CDR3 runs to 15 residues. The V end was cut by 0 bases, the J end by 4 bases, with 12 bases between. CDR3 sequence reads: CASSLAQGLGTEAFF. In nucleotides, the CDR3 is TGTGCCAGCAGCTTAGCCCAGGGGTTAGGCACTGAAGCTTTCTTT. The full variable domain, in which reference TRBV7-9 and TRBJ1-1 provide the parts outside the CDR3, is DTGVSQNPRHKITKRGQNVTFRCDPISEHNRLYWYRQTLGQGPEFLTYFQNEAQLEKSRLLSDRFSAERPKGSFSTLEIQRTEQGDSAMYLCASSLAQGLGTEAFFGQGTRLTVV.

The chain is built from TRBV19 and TRBJ2-7; 7 nucleotides line up with TRBD1. The V gene end was trimmed by 10 bases and the J gene end by 0 bases; junction bases not matched to a gene: 12. CDR1 is LNHDA, CDR2 SQIVND, per germline (reference sequence). The CDR3 extends over 15 amino acids. CDR3 sequence: CATRAGGYSSYEQYF. CDR3 in DNA: TGTGCCACGAGGGCAGGGGGATATAGCTCCTACGAGCAGTACTTC. The full variable domain, with the rest looked up from reference TRBV19 and TRBJ2-7, is DGGITQSPKYLFRKEGQNVTLSCEQNLNHDAMYWYRQDPGQGLRLIYYSQIVNDFQKGDIAEGYSVSREKKESFPLTVTSAQKNPTAFYLCATRAGGYSSYEQYFGPGTRLTVT.

This rearrangement joins TRBV5-6 to TRBJ1-4, with 7 nucleotides matching TRBD1. The CDR3 is 15 residues long. Per germline, CDR1 SGHDT and CDR2 YYEEEE. J gave up 11 bases and V 2 bases, and 12 bases lay outside the gene matches. The DNA of the CDR3 is TGTGCCAGCAGCTTCCCCGGGACAGCAAAGCGGAAACTGTTTTTT. This codes for CASSFPGTAKRKLFF.

The chain has TRBV19 and TRBJ1-1; D is perhaps TRBD1 (5 bases). V gave up 3 bases and J gave up 3 bases, with 17 bases separating them. Germline loops: CDR1 LNHDA, CDR2 SQIVND (reference sequence). This CDR3 is built from 16 residues. The CDR3 DNA reads as TGTGCCAGTAGTATGGGGGGATGGTCACAGGACACTGAAGCTTTCTTT. Encoded protein: CASSMGGWSQDTEAFF.

In nucleotides, the CDR3 is TGTGCCAGCTCACTCGGCAGGAGGGTTTCGGGTGAGCAGTTCTTC. Translated, it gives CASSLGRRVSGEQFF. The chain links TRBV18 to TRBJ2-1, with D possibly being TRBD2 (6 bases). Germline loops: CDR1 KGHSH, CDR2 LQKENI. CDR3 size: 15 residues. V lost 4 bases, J lost 9 bases, and 19 bases lay in between.

The chain links TRBV7-2 to TRBJ1-3, with D possibly being TRBD1 (5 bases). CDR1 SGHTA and CDR2 FQGNSA come from the germline V gene. There are 15 residues in the CDR3. The germline V and J ends were trimmed by 4 bases and 8 bases, with 18 bases remaining between them. The CDR3 protein is CASSSNRPSEDTIYF. The CDR3 coding sequence is TGTGCCAGCAGCTCGAACAGGCCTAGCGAGGACACCATATATTTT.

The rearrangement uses TRBV27 and TRBJ1-2; perhaps TRBD1 as D (6 bases). CDR1 is MNHEY and CDR2 is SMNVEV in the germline V gene (reference sequence). The V and J ends lost 2 bases and 7 bases respectively, with 17 bases between them. The CDR3 is 15 residues long. The CDR3 here is CASSLQYQGIGGYTF. In DNA form, the CDR3 reads TGTGCCAGCAGTTTACAGTATCAGGGGATCGGTGGCTACACCTTC.

This sequence joins TRBV13 and TRBJ2-3, with a weak D call TRBD1 (6 bases). The V gene's germline CDR1 is PRHDT and CDR2 FYEKMQ (reference sequence). This CDR3 is 15 amino acids long. V dropped 1 base and J dropped 2 bases, with 10 bases sitting between them. The CDR3 loop is CASSLAGTTTDTQYF. The CDR3 DNA follows: TGTGCCAGCAGCTTAGCGGGGACAACCACAGATACGCAGTATTTT. The variable domain in full, completed from reference TRBV13 and TRBJ2-3, reads AAGVIQSPRHLIKEKRETATLKCYPIPRHDTVYWYQQGPGQDPQFLISFYEKMQSDKGSIPDRFSAQQFSDYHSELNMSSLELGDSALYFCASSLAGTTTDTQYFGPGTRLTVL.

The chain uses TRBV6-5 and TRBJ1-2, with TRBD1 identical over 9 bases. V lost 5 bases, J lost 7 bases, and 8 bases stayed unmatched. The CDR3 is 14 residues long. The V gene's germline CDR1 is MNHEY and CDR2 SVGAGI. The CDR3 DNA is TGTGCCAGCAGTACAGGGACAGGGAGATCTGGCTACACCTTC. Translated, it gives CASSTGTGRSGYTF.

The chain uses TRBV7-2 and TRBJ2-5; 8 nucleotides line up with TRBD1. CDR3 length equals 17 residues. V was clipped by 5 bases and J by 5 bases; unmatched bases: 16. The germline V gene encodes CDR1 SGHTA and CDR2 FQGNSA. CDR3 in amino acids: CASSRFHLRQGRETQYF. The CDR3, as DNA: TGTGCCAGCAGCCGCTTCCATCTTAGACAGGGGCGGGAGACCCAGTACTTC.

The rearrangement uses TRBV7-9 and TRBJ2-3, with 10 positions matching TRBD1. Unmatched junction bases numbered 12, after V lost 5 bases and J lost 4 bases. The germline V gene encodes CDR1 SEHNR and CDR2 FQNEAQ (reference sequence). This CDR3 is 17 amino acids long. The CDR3 DNA is TGTGCCAGCAGCCCACAACGACCGGGACAGGGGCCAGATACGCAGTATTTT. It translates to CASSPQRPGQGPDTQYF.

The V gene is TRBV6-4, the J gene TRBJ1-2; D is unresolved. The ends were cut back, 0 bases at V and 5 bases at J, with 10 bases in the middle. There are 14 residues in the CDR3. Germline values: CDR1 MRHNA, CDR2 SNTAGT. The CDR3 nucleotides read TGTGCCAGCAGTGACTCGGGCAGTTCTTATGGCTACACCTTC. This codes for CASSDSGSSYGYTF.

This clone was seen only once. This chain uses TRBV7-8 with TRBJ1-1, with 7 bases fitting TRBD1. Trimming cost V 6 bases and J 4 bases; bases outside gene matches: 5. This CDR3 contains 13 residues. Germline loops: CDR1 SGHVS, CDR2 FQNEAQ. CDR3 sequence reads: CASSRQGTTEAFF. The CDR3 nucleotides are TGTGCCAGCAGTCGACAGGGAACCACTGAAGCTTTCTTT.

A word on this clone: The identical CDR3 is also encoded by other nucleotide sequences in the sample. V gene TRBV4-2 combines with J gene TRBJ2-1; 13 bases align to TRBD2. The germline V gene encodes CDR1 LGHNA and CDR2 YNFKEQ. The V segment lost 2 bases and the J segment 3 bases; nucleotides outside the gene matches: 7. This CDR3 spans 18 amino acids. CDR3 protein: CASSQSTSGGAVYNEQFF. CDR3 sequence (DNA): TGTGCCAGCAGCCAATCAACTAGCGGGGGGGCAGTCTACAATGAGCAGTTCTTC.

This clone was picked up one time. The chain combines TRBV7-8 with TRBJ2-4; D might be TRBD1 (5 bases). The CDR3 is 13 residues long. Germline V gene sequence: CDR1 SGHVS, CDR2 FQNEAQ. V lost 1 base, J lost 15 bases, and 16 bases lay in between. As DNA, the CDR3 is TGTGCCAGCAGCTTAGATGGCCAGGGCGCTCGGTACTTC. This gives the protein CASSLDGQGARYF. The full variable domain, rest sourced from reference TRBV7-8 and TRBJ2-4, is GAGVSQSPRYKVAKRGQDVALRCDPISGHVSLFWYQQALGQGPEFLTYFQNEAQLDKSGLPSDRFFAERPEGSVSTLKIQRTQQEDSAVYLCASSLDGQGARYFGAGTRLSVL.

J is TRBJ2-3 and V is TRBV9, with 11 positions matching TRBD1. The CDR3 length is 14 residues. Trimming took 3 bases from V and 4 from J; bases not matched to a gene: 1. Germline assignment: CDR1 SGDLS and CDR2 YYNGEE. The CDR3 here is CASSADRGPDTQYF. The CDR3 DNA is TGTGCCAGCAGCGCGGACAGGGGGCCAGATACGCAGTATTTT.

The chain links TRBV10-3 to TRBJ2-1; perhaps TRBD2 as D (6 bases). The CDR3 has 15 residues. Deletions cut 2 bases from V and 5 bases from J, with 13 bases between. Germline V lookup: CDR1 ENHRY, CDR2 SYGVKD. DNA of the CDR3: TGTGCCATCAGTGAGCGCGGGGACTTGAACAATGAGCAGTTCTTC. Translation gives CAISERGDLNNEQFF.

This rearrangement joins TRBV10-3 to TRBJ1-2, with a possible D match to TRBD1 (6 bases). CDR1 and CDR2 (germline): ENHRY, SYGVKD. This CDR3 spans 15 amino acids. V was shortened by 6 bases and J by 5 bases, with 19 bases between the two germline ends. CDR3 sequence reads: CAISPGGAERYGYTF. The CDR3 DNA is TGTGCCATCAGCCCGGGGGGGGCCGAACGTTATGGCTACACCTTC.

The CDR3: CASSPPSQGVPGNTIYF. The CDR3 DNA reads TGTGCCAGCAGCCCCCCATCGCAGGGGGTCCCTGGAAACACCATATATTTT. This chain joins TRBV28 and TRBJ1-3, with 7 nucleotides matching TRBD1. The germline V gene encodes CDR1 MDHEN and CDR2 SYDVKM. The CDR3 covers 17 residues. V shed 6 bases, J shed 2 bases, and the junction held 13 bases outside the gene matches.

The chain has TRBV6-5 and TRBJ2-7, with TRBD1 identical over 9 bases. With V trimmed by 6 bases and J by 11 bases, 2 bases remained unmatched. The V gene's germline CDR1 is MNHEY and CDR2 SVGAGI. The CDR3 spans 10 residues. DNA of the CDR3: TGTGCCAGCAGCCGGGACAGGGAGTACTTC. Protein product: CASSRDREYF.